This T cell receptor (beta chain) was profiled in a study of T cell repertoires in cytomegalovirus infection. Background on the study: Selected CMV epitopes included recently identified HLA-C-restricted ones as well as well-studied HLA-B-restricted ones.

Germline V lookup: CDR1 ENHRY, CDR2 SYGVKD. J was trimmed by 2 bases and V by 10 bases; bases with no gene match: 4. This CDR3 spans 13 amino acids. Details on this clonotype: Its antigen remains unknown.

Using its own MiXCR run on the reads, TCRdb lists one record per CDR3 protein. Of around 710,000 distinct CDR3 sequences detected, about 29% appear once; the ten largest clones hold about an eighth. Sequencing was performed on cultured CD8+ T cells from PBMCs, taken from culture after CMV antigen stimulation. This sequence joins TRBV10-3 and TRBJ1-2; 10 nucleotides agree with TRBD1. The TCR originated in a human donor in good health (CMV status not recorded). Some clones in this sample may be carry-over from other donors' samples. The chain's CDR3 is CATADRGNYGYTF. CDR3 DNA: TGTGCCACCGCGGACAGGGGGAACTATGGCTACACCTTC.